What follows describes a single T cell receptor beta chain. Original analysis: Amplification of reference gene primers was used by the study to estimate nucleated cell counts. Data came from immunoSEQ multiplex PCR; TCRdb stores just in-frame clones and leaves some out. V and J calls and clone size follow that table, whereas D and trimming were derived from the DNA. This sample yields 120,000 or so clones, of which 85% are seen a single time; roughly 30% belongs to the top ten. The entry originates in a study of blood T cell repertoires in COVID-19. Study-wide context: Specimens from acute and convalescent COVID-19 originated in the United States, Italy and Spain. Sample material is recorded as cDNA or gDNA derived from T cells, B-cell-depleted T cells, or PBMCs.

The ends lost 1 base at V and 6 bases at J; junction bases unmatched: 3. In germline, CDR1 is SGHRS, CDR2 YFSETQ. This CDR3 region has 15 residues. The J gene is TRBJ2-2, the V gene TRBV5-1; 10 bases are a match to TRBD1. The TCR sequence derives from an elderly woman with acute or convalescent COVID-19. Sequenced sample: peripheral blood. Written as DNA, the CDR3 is TGCGCCAGCAGCTTGATGGGACAGGGGTCCGGGGAGCTGTTTTTT. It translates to CASSLMGQGSGELFF. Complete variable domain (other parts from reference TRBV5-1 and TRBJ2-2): KAGVTQTPRYLIKTRGQQVTLSCSPISGHRSVSWYQQTPGQGLQFLFEYFSETQRNKGNFPGRFSGRQFSNSRSEMNVSTLELGDSALYLCASSLMGQGSGELFFGEGSRLTVL.